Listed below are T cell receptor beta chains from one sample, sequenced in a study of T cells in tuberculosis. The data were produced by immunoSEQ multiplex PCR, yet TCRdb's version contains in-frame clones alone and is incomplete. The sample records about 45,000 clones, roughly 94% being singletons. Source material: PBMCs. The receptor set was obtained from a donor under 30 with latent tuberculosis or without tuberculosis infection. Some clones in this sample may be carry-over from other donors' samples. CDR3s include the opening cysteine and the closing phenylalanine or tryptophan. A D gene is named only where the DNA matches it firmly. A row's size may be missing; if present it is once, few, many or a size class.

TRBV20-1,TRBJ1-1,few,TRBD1,CSARTGISAFF,TGCAGTGCCCGGACAGGTATTTCGGCTTTCTTT
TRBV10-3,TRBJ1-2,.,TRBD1,CAISEGQGLNYGYTF,TGTGCCATCAGTGAGGGACAGGGGTTGAACTATGGCTACACCTTC
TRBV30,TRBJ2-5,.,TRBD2,CAWIGSGSVRETQYF,TGTGCCTGGATCGGCAGCGGGAGCGTGAGGGAGACCCAGTACTTC
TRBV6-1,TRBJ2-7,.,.,CASSEAGRPSYEQYF,TGTGCCAGCAGTGAGGCAGGGCGGCCGTCCTACGAGCAGTACTTC
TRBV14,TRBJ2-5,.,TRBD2,CASSPSTSGRRGYQETQYF,TGTGCCAGCAGCCCGTCAACTAGCGGGAGGAGGGGGTACCAAGAGACCCAGTACTTC
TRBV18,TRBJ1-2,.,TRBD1,CASSPTQGKGGYTF,TGTGCCAGCTCACCAACACAGGGGAAAGGTGGCTACACCTTC
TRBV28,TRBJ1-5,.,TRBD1,CASRGQGAFSNQPQHF,TGTGCCAGCAGGGGACAGGGGGCTTTTAGCAATCAGCCCCAGCATTTT
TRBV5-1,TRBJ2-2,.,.,CASRRTYGLLTNTGELFF,TGCGCCAGCAGGCGGACTTACGGACTGTTGACGAACACCGGGGAGCTGTTTTTT
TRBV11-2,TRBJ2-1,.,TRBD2,CASTPSGPYNEQFF,TGTGCCAGCACCCCTAGCGGGCCCTACAATGAGCAGTTCTTC
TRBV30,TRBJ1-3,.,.,CAWSVRVISSGNTIYF,TGTGCCTGGAGTGTACGAGTCATCTCCTCTGGAAACACCATATATTTT
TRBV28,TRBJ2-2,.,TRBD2,CASSPGLAANTGELFF,TGTGCCAGCAGTCCCGGACTAGCGGCGAACACCGGGGAGCTGTTTTTT
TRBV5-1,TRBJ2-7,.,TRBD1,CASSSTGVNYEQYF,TGCGCCAGCAGCTCTACAGGGGTTAACTACGAGCAGTACTTC
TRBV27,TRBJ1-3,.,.,CASSPKGGASGNTIYF,TGTGCCAGCAGTCCAAAGGGGGGGGCTTCTGGAAACACCATATATTTT
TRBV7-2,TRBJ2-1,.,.,CASSLLALGGLGGNEQFF,TGTGCCAGCAGCTTACTAGCGCTTGGGGGGTTAGGTGGCAATGAGCAGTTCTTC
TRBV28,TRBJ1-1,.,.,CASSHPLGGGSEAFF,TGTGCCAGCAGTCACCCCCTTGGGGGAGGGTCTGAAGCTTTCTTT
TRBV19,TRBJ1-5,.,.,CASSMAANQPQHF,TGTGCCAGTAGTATGGCCGCCAATCAGCCCCAGCATTTT
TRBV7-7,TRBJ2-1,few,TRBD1,CASSGGHEQFF,TGTGCCAGCTCAGGGGGCCATGAGCAGTTCTTC
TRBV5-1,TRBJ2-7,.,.,CASSYEAGVEQYF,TGCGCCAGCAGCTACGAAGCCGGGGTGGAGCAGTACTTC
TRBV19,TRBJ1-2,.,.,CASKRTGSRKGYGYTF,TGTGCCAGTAAGAGAACAGGCTCTCGGAAAGGCTATGGCTACACCTTC
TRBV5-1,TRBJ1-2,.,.,CASSVRDFNYGYTF,TGCGCCAGCAGCGTCCGGGACTTCAACTATGGCTACACCTTC
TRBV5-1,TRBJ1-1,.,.,CASSASFVTVVYMNTEAFF,TGCGCCAGCAGCGCAAGTTTCGTGACAGTAGTATACATGAACACTGAAGCTTTCTTT
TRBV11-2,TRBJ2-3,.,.,CASSLGGAGGSTDTQYF,TGTGCCAGCAGCTTAGGCGGGGCAGGGGGTAGCACAGATACGCAGTATTTT
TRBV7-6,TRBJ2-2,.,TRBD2,CASSQTLAGVANTGELFF,TGTGCCAGCAGCCAAACCTTAGCGGGAGTGGCAAACACCGGGGAGCTGTTTTTT
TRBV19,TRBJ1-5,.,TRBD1,CASNPDRDNQPQHF,TGTGCCAGTAACCCGGACAGGGATAATCAGCCCCAGCATTTT
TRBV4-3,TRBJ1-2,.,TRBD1,CASRKHDRGRGYTF,TGCGCCAGCAGAAAACACGACAGGGGGCGAGGCTACACCTTC